These T cell receptor beta chains were read from a single sample in a study of cytomegalovirus exposure and HLA in healthy donors. TCRdb keeps only in-frame clones here, not all; method: immunoSEQ multiplex PCR. Recorded here are around 200,000 clones; the top ten clones represent around 1.1%. The sequenced sample consisted of PBMCs. These receptors were taken from a girl aged 2 to 10 in good health and CMV-seropositive. Each CDR3 is given with its conserved first and last residue. D genes are given only for firm matches.

j_call | v_call | d_call | cdr3_aa
TRBJ2-7 | TRBV18 | - | CASSPTATYEQYF
TRBJ1-2 | TRBV4-2 | - | CASSQDTVPYGYTF
TRBJ2-1 | TRBV19 | - | CASSRNEQFF
TRBJ2-3 | TRBV29-1 | - | CSVEDPTAVTDTQYF
TRBJ2-1 | TRBV29-1 | TRBD2 | CSVETSGRKEQFF
TRBJ2-7 | TRBV27 | TRBD2 | CASTPGQNRGLAGSSYEQYF
TRBJ1-2 | TRBV5-4 | TRBD1 | CASSLGGTGRIGYTF
TRBJ1-4 | TRBV19 | TRBD1 | CASSDGQGAEKLFF
TRBJ1-2 | TRBV11-2 | TRBD1 | CASSLDLEGTVYGYTF
TRBJ2-7 | TRBV4-1 | - | CASSQDNTDSYEQYF
TRBJ1-1 | TRBV5-4 | - | CASSQGAFGTEAFF
TRBJ2-7 | TRBV27 | - | CASSLTPGQYEQYF
TRBJ2-3 | TRBV9 | - | CASSVVSLAFQSTDTQYF
TRBJ2-3 | TRBV5-4 | - | CASSAGAGTATDTQYF
TRBJ2-5 | TRBV13 | TRBD2 | CASSSISGRGAKETQYF
TRBJ2-5 | TRBV19 | TRBD1 | CASSTGQGKETQYF
TRBJ2-1 | TRBV7-2 | - | CASSLVFRNEQFF
TRBJ2-7 | TRBV11-2 | TRBD2 | CASSLGTSGYEQYF
TRBJ1-4 | TRBV5-1 | - | CASSPTAGVANEKLFF
TRBJ1-2 | TRBV5-6 | - | CASTQGKDGYTF
TRBJ1-1 | TRBV29-1 | TRBD1 | CSVYRDRGASF
TRBJ1-1 | TRBV2 | - | CASSDTRQSTEAFF
TRBJ2-6 | TRBV28 | TRBD2 | CASSLEGKLAGHSGANVLTF
TRBJ2-7 | TRBV5-1 | TRBD1 | CASSLFGTGGYEQYF
TRBJ1-1 | TRBV28 | - | CASSPPTGTGNTEAFF
TRBJ2-7 | TRBV7-9 | - | CASSPLGAVSSYEQYF
TRBJ1-6 | TRBV19 | - | CASSTPRAEGNSPLHF
TRBJ1-1 | TRBV5-1 | - | CASSLWNGQEAFF
TRBJ2-7 | TRBV13 | - | CASSLGGRGYEQYF
TRBJ2-5 | TRBV5-4 | TRBD2 | CASSGLAGVQETQYF
TRBJ1-1 | TRBV2 | - | CASSDSPEAFF
TRBJ1-1 | TRBV21-1 | - | CASSNVKGTEAFF
TRBJ2-7 | TRBV27 | TRBD2 | CASSLPPPSASGEVIEQYF
TRBJ1-1 | TRBV27 | TRBD1 | CASSFSDRGTLNTEAFF
TRBJ2-1 | TRBV19 | TRBD2 | CASSIREGYNEQFF
TRBJ1-1 | TRBV5-6 | - | CASSLLAREAAMNTEAFF
TRBJ2-5 | TRBV19 | - | CASSMWGGETQYF
TRBJ2-7 | TRBV10-3 | - | CAISESVSGHYEQYF
TRBJ2-7 | TRBV11-3 | TRBD1 | CASSPKTGGMGREQYF
TRBJ2-2 | TRBV29-1 | - | CSSKGDTGELFF
TRBJ1-2 | TRBV19 | TRBD1 | CASSIWGQLASYGYTF
TRBJ2-1 | TRBV6-4 | TRBD2 | CASSVQRGYNEQFF
TRBJ2-3 | TRBV6-6 | - | CASSYEGASTDTQYF
TRBJ2-2 | TRBV7-6 | TRBD2 | CASSLGGLAGGRGPDTGELFF
TRBJ2-7 | TRBV6-4 | - | CASNWTETSYEQYF
TRBJ2-3 | TRBV7-9 | TRBD2 | CASSLATSGSGDTQYF
TRBJ1-4 | TRBV5-4 | - | CASSLDSAEKLFF
TRBJ2-7 | TRBV29-1 | - | CRALEGLPFYEQYF
TRBJ1-1 | TRBV2 | - | CASSVDSHTEAFF
TRBJ2-3 | TRBV7-7 | - | CASSPRGTDTQYF
TRBJ2-1 | TRBV28 | TRBD2 | CASKLAGAGREQFF
TRBJ2-7 | TRBV29-1 | - | CTDSSPYEQYF
TRBJ2-3 | TRBV9 | TRBD2 | CASSVKGRATDTQYF